The 17 T cell receptor beta chains listed next were all sequenced from one sample in a study of T cell responses to AZD1222 COVID-19 vaccine. Profiling relied on immunoSEQ multiplex PCR, and the TCRdb table lists in-frame clones only, not all of them. The data show 150,000 to 200,000 clones, 90% to 95% seen once. Sequencing was performed on peripheral blood, taken on day 0 of AZD1222 vaccination. The receptors originated from an adult in good health.

The table lists this clone with a count of one. The chain joins TRBV11-2 to TRBJ2-1, with D tentatively TRBD2 (5 bases). Looked up from germline, CDR1 is SGHAT and CDR2 is FQNNGV. The CDR3 totals 16 residues. V lost 5 bases, J lost 0 bases, and 14 bases lay in between. The CDR3 is CASSPPGAVSYNEQFF. In nucleotides, the CDR3 is TGTGCCAGCAGCCCGCCCGGAGCGGTCTCCTACAATGAGCAGTTCTTC.

The genes are TRBV5-6 and TRBJ2-1; perhaps TRBD1 as D (6 bases). In germline, CDR1 is SGHDT, CDR2 YYEEEE. This CDR3 is 13 amino acids long. Deletions cut 7 bases from V and 9 bases from J, with 17 bases between. Written as DNA, the CDR3 is TGTGCCAGCGGAGGACAGCTTGGGTTTGAGCAGTTCTTC. Translation gives CASGGQLGFEQFF. Full variable domain (outside the CDR3, taken from reference TRBV5-6 and TRBJ2-1): DAGVTQSPTHLIKTRGQQVTLRCSPKSGHDTVSWYQQALGQGPQFIFQYYEEEERQRGNFPDRFSGHQFPNYSSELNVNALLLGDSALYLCASGGQLGFEQFFGPGTRLTVL.

The chain has TRBV30 and TRBJ1-5, with TRBD1 matching over 8 bases. CDR3 length equals 14 residues. Germline-derived CDR1 and CDR2 are GTSNPN and SVGIG (reference sequence). After removal of 6 bases from V and 6 bases from J, the junction contained 10 bases not matched to a gene. DNA for the CDR3: TGTGCCTGTAGAACAGGGGGTTTTTTTCAGCCCCAGCATTTT. This sequence encodes CACRTGGFFQPQHF.

CDR3: CASSLVTGRANEKLFF. CDR3 in DNA: TGCGCCAGCAGCTTGGTAACAGGCAGGGCTAATGAAAAACTGTTTTTT. The chain couples TRBV5-1 to TRBJ1-4; maybe TRBD1 (5 bases). The germline CDR1 and CDR2 sequences are SGHRS and YFSETQ. V was cut by 0 bases and J by 3 bases, with 12 bases left in between. The CDR3 sequence is 16 residues long.

This sequence joins TRBV7-6 and TRBJ2-1; tentatively, D is TRBD1 (5 bases). The V end was cut by 2 bases, the J end by 9 bases, with 23 bases between. Per germline, CDR1 SGHVS and CDR2 FNYEAQ. This CDR3 has 17 amino acids. In nucleotides, the CDR3 is TGTGCCAGCAGCTTACAAGTCTCCCAGGGAATAAGCAGTGAGCAGTTCTTC. Translating gives CASSLQVSQGISSEQFF.

The chain couples TRBV5-4 to TRBJ2-2; TRBD1 matches 12 bases. There are 15 residues in the CDR3. The germline V gene encodes CDR1 SGHNT and CDR2 YYREEE (reference sequence). V was pared by 3 bases and J by 5 bases, with 2 bases of the junction left unmatched. CDR3 DNA sequence: TGTGCCAGCAGCTCGGGACAGGGGGCAACCGGGGAGCTGTTTTTT. Amino acids: CASSSGQGATGELFF.

The chain employs TRBV18 and TRBJ2-1, with a weak D call TRBD1 (5 bases). Germline V lookup: CDR1 KGHSH, CDR2 LQKENI. This CDR3 has 17 residues. Deletions cut 1 base from V and 3 bases from J, with 16 bases between. The CDR3 loop is CASSPRSYRMYYNEQFF. Written as DNA, the CDR3 is TGTGCCAGCTCACCACGCTCGTACAGGATGTACTACAATGAGCAGTTCTTC.

The rearrangement links TRBV10-3 to TRBJ1-1; tentative D call: TRBD1 (5 bases). The CDR3 contains 13 residues. Trimming removed 2 bases at V and 1 base at J, with 5 bases between. The germline V gene has CDR1 ENHRY and CDR2 SYGVKD. Here the CDR3 reads CAISEQGNTEAFF. The CDR3 nucleotides read TGTGCCATCAGTGAGCAGGGGAACACTGAAGCTTTCTTT.

V is TRBV18 and J is TRBJ1-5; 12 positions agree with TRBD1. Germline V lookup: CDR1 KGHSH, CDR2 LQKENI. This CDR3 contains 15 residues. Germline trimming cut 2 bases from V and 7 bases from J; bases unmatched to any gene: 3. The CDR3 protein is CASSPGTGGGQPQHF. The CDR3 DNA is TGTGCCAGCTCACCAGGGACAGGGGGCGGGCAGCCCCAGCATTTT.

This chain links TRBV6-1 with TRBJ1-1; D might be TRBD1 (5 bases). The CDR3 sequence is 13 residues long. Trimming pared 3 bases from V and 5 bases from J, leaving 10 bases between. Germline V gene data show CDR1 as MNHNS and CDR2 as SASEGT. CDR3 nucleotide sequence: TGTGCCAGCAGTGACCCGGGGCCTACTGAAGCTTTCTTT. Amino acids: CASSDPGPTEAFF.

The chain uses TRBV19 and TRBJ1-2; TRBD1 matches 9 bases. The ends lost 6 bases at V and 6 bases at J; junction bases unmatched: 8. Germline CDR1 is LNHDA and CDR2 is SQIVND (reference sequence). CDR3 size: 14 residues. As DNA, the CDR3 is TGTGCCAGTAGCCCCGGACAGGGGAGGGATGGCTACACCTTC. Protein: CASSPGQGRDGYTF.

The chain joins TRBV15 to TRBJ1-3; D may be TRBD1 (5 bases). V lost 0 bases, J lost 2 bases, and 5 bases lay in between. Per the germline V gene, CDR1 is LNHNV and CDR2 is YYDKDF (reference sequence). This CDR3 is 14 amino acids long. CDR3 nucleotide sequence: TGTGCCACCAGCAGAGAGGGGGCTGGAAACACCATATATTTT. Translating gives CATSREGAGNTIYF. The complete variable domain, with remaining parts taken from reference TRBV15 and TRBJ1-3, reads DAMVIQNPRYQVTQFGKPVTLSCSQTLNHNVMYWYQQKSSQAPKLLFHYYDKDFNNEADTPDNFQSRRPNTSFCFLDIRSPGLGDTAMYLCATSREGAGNTIYFGEGSWLTVV.

The rearrangement joins TRBV4-1 to TRBJ2-2; D unresolved. Trimming removed 3 bases at V and 6 bases at J, with 14 bases between. Germline assignment: CDR1 MGHRA and CDR2 YSYEKL. CDR3 length equals 15 residues. DNA for the CDR3: TGCGCCAGCAGCCATCTAACCCCAACAGCCGGGGAGCTGTTTTTT. This codes for CASSHLTPTAGELFF.

CDR3 residues: CASRDRQGSTEAFF. In nucleotides, the CDR3 is TGTGCCAGCAGGGATCGACAGGGTTCTACTGAAGCTTTCTTT. The gene calls are TRBV7-9 and TRBJ1-1, with TRBD1 identical over 7 bases. Per the germline V gene, CDR1 is SEHNR and CDR2 is FQNEAQ (reference sequence). CDR3 size: 14 residues. V was clipped by 6 bases and J by 5 bases; unmatched bases: 9. The full variable domain, completed using reference TRBV7-9 and TRBJ1-1, is DTGVSQNPRHKITKRGQNVTFRCDPISEHNRLYWYRQTLGQGPEFLTYFQNEAQLEKSRLLSDRFSAERPKGSFSTLEIQRTEQGDSAMYLCASRDRQGSTEAFFGQGTRLTVV.

This clone has just one count. This chain links TRBV19 with TRBJ2-7, with D uncertain. The CDR3 spans 15 residues. Germline CDR1 and CDR2: LNHDA and SQIVND (reference sequence). V was shortened by 8 bases and J by 0 bases, with 17 bases between the two germline ends. The CDR3 reads CASSQREPSSYEQYF. The CDR3, as DNA: TGTGCCAGTTCCCAACGAGAGCCGAGCTCCTACGAGCAGTACTTC. The full variable domain, with the rest looked up from reference TRBV19 and TRBJ2-7, is DGGITQSPKYLFRKEGQNVTLSCEQNLNHDAMYWYRQDPGQGLRLIYYSQIVNDFQKGDIAEGYSVSREKKESFPLTVTSAQKNPTAFYLCASSQREPSSYEQYFGPGTRLTVT.

This chain links TRBV30 with TRBJ2-3; tentative D call: TRBD1 (6 bases). The CDR3 totals 19 residues. Germline V gives CDR1 GTSNPN, CDR2 SVGIG (reference sequence). Trimming took off 4 bases at V and 3 bases at J, with 29 bases between the two ends. The CDR3 DNA reads TGTGCCTGGACCGATCCGTCTTTACAGGGCAGAGTAGTAACAGATACGCAGTATTTT. This codes for CAWTDPSLQGRVVTDTQYF.

The rearrangement links TRBV7-9 to TRBJ1-5; 9 bases align to TRBD1. Germline-derived CDR1 and CDR2 are SEHNR and FQNEAQ (reference sequence). With 5 bases clipped from V and 9 bases from J, the junction kept 11 bases outside the gene matches. This CDR3 spans 15 amino acids. The CDR3 nucleotides read TGTGCCAGCAGCACCGGAAACAGGGGGCGGCCGCCCCAGCATTTT. Amino acids: CASSTGNRGRPPQHF.